One and the same sample provided the 6 T cell receptor beta chains below, sequenced in a study of PD-L1 blockade in urothelial cancer. Profiled with immunoSEQ multiplex PCR; TCRdb holds only in-frame clones, not every one. The sample includes approximately 51,000 clones, approximately 86% of them seen just once. Sequences were derived from PBMCs, sampled around atezolizumab (anti-PD-L1) treatment. The receptors derive from a man aged 55 to 70 with urothelial cancer.

The rearrangement links TRBV6-6 to TRBJ1-4; no clear D gene. The germline gives CDR1 MNHNY, CDR2 SVGAGI (reference sequence). With 2 bases removed from V and 7 bases from J, the gap between germline ends came to 11 bases. CDR3 length equals 14 residues. DNA for the CDR3: TGTGCCAGCAGTTACATCCGGGATGGTGAAAAACTGTTTTTT. This codes for CASSYIRDGEKLFF.

J is TRBJ1-4 and V is TRBV6-5, with 9 bases matching TRBD1. Germline trimming cut 6 bases from V and 5 bases from J; bases unmatched to any gene: 7. Per the germline V gene, CDR1 is MNHEY and CDR2 is SVGAGI. This CDR3 has 15 amino acids. The CDR3 reads CASSETGGANEKLFF. The DNA of the CDR3 is TGTGCCAGCAGCGAAACAGGGGGCGCGAATGAAAAACTGTTTTTT.

This chain uses TRBV15 with TRBJ2-3; D uncertain. V lost 7 bases and J 1 base, leaving 12 bases between the germline ends. The length of the CDR3 is 14 residues. Germline CDR1 reads LNHNV; CDR2 reads YYDKDF (reference sequence). The CDR3 DNA reads as TGTGCCACCACCAGCTTTATAGGCACAGATACGCAGTATTTT. Its protein is CATTSFIGTDTQYF.

This chain joins TRBV7-8 and TRBJ2-7, with TRBD1 matching over 12 bases. The CDR3 is 19 amino acids. V was pared by 4 bases and J by 6 bases, with 19 bases of the junction left unmatched. In germline, CDR1 is SGHVS, CDR2 FQNEAQ. The CDR3 reads CASSWVSGTGGRLAGEQYF. In DNA form, the CDR3 reads TGTGCCAGCAGCTGGGTATCCGGGACAGGGGGCAGGCTAGCAGGCGAGCAGTACTTC.

This sequence joins TRBV11-1 and TRBJ1-1, with TRBD1 matching over 7 bases. In germline, CDR1 is SGHAT, CDR2 FQDESV (reference sequence). J was trimmed by 3 bases and V by 1 base; bases with no gene match: 5. CDR3 length: 15 amino acids. CDR3 sequence: CASSLVDRVDTEAFF. CDR3 bases: TGTGCCAGCAGCTTAGTCGACAGGGTTGACACTGAAGCTTTCTTT.

This rearrangement joins TRBV30 to TRBJ1-1; D ambiguous. The germline V gene has CDR1 GTSNPN and CDR2 SVGIG (reference sequence). The CDR3 extends over 12 amino acids. The ends were cut back, 3 bases at V and 6 bases at J, with 11 bases in the middle. Here the CDR3 reads CAWSGFTPEAFF. The CDR3 DNA reads TGTGCCTGGAGCGGGTTCACGCCTGAAGCTTTCTTT.